The clone carrying this TCR beta chain occurred a few times. Using a J-beta primer mix together with a sample-barcoded 5' primer, a second PCR was run for about 7 to 12 cycles. TCRdb re-derived calls from the 5' RACE reads in MiXCR, one entry per CDR3 protein. The data show roughly 500,000 distinct CDR3 sequences, about 25% seen once. This sample stems from a study of blood T cells in healthy people across ages. The V and J ends lost 2 bases and 0 bases respectively, with 14 bases between them. Germline CDR1 is MNHEY and CDR2 is SVGEGT. The length of the CDR3 is 18 residues. The chain couples TRBV6-2 or TRBV6-3 to TRBJ2-6, with D unclear. Sequenced sample: blood. The source of this sequence is a woman in her 70s in good health. The CDR3 here is CASSYRARIGSGANVLTF. The CDR3 bases are TGTGCCAGCAGTTACCGGGCCAGGATCGGCTCTGGGGCCAACGTCCTGACTTTC.